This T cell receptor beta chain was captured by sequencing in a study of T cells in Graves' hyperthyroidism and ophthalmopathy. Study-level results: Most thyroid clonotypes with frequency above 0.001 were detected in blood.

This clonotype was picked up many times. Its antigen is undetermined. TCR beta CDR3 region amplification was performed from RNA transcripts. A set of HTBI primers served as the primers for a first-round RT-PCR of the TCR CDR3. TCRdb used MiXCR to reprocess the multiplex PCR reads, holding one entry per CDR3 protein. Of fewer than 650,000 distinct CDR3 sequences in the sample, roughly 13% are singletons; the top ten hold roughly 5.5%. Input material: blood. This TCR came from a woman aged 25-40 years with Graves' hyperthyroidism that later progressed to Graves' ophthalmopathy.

CDR3 nucleotides: TGTGCCAGCAGCCCCCCATACTCCTACGAGCAGTACTTC. It codes for CASSPPYSYEQYF. The J gene is TRBJ2-7, the V gene TRBV11-1; D ambiguous. The CDR3 extends over 13 amino acids. Germline values: CDR1 SGHAT, CDR2 FQDESV (reference sequence). Trimming left V 5 bases short and J 0 bases short, with 8 bases between.